Presented here are 27 T cell receptor beta chains from one specimen sequenced in a study of circulating and synovial CD4+ cells in juvenile arthritis. The protocol was immunoSEQ multiplex PCR, while the TCRdb copy is restricted to in-frame clones and leaves out a portion. Of 34,000 or so clones listed, about 94% are singletons. The sample taken for sequencing was CD4+ T cells from blood. Every receptor here comes from a human donor with juvenile idiopathic arthritis.

Concerning this clone: The conserved phenylalanine or tryptophan is not found at the CDR3 terminus, so this likely reflects a read error. No DNA is shown, since the ends of the CDR3 on it are uncertain; the CDR3 is the one TCRdb lists. The rearrangement uses TRBV6-5 and TRBJ2-7; the D segment call TRBD1 is taken from the table without a DNA check. Counting both end residues, the CDR3 totals 14 amino acids. CDR1 is MNHEY and CDR2 is SVGAGI in the germline V gene. The chain's CDR3 is CASRPTGAHSLRFL.

The chain recombines TRBV7-3 with TRBJ2-2, with D possibly TRBD1 on 6 matching bases. The CDR3 is made up of 14 amino acids. V lost 4 bases to trimming and J lost 1 base, with 7 bases between them. Germline loops: CDR1 SGHTA, CDR2 FQGTGA. This CDR3 reads CASSSQGNTGELFF. CDR3 nucleotides: TGTGCCAGCAGCTCACAGGGGAACACCGGGGAGCTGTTTTTT. The full variable domain, with the rest looked up from reference TRBV7-3 and TRBJ2-2, is GAGVSQTPSNKVTEKGKYVELRCDPISGHTALYWYRQSLGQGPEFLIYFQGTGAADDSGLPNDRFFAVRPEGSVSTLKIQRTERGDSAVYLCASSSQGNTGELFFGEGSRLTVL.

The V and J genes are TRBV25-1 and TRBJ2-7; 7 bases fit TRBD1. The germline CDR1 and CDR2 sequences are MGHDK and SYGVNS. This CDR3 region has 14 residues. Germline trimming cut 0 bases from V and 6 bases from J; bases unmatched to any gene: 5. The CDR3 region is CASSEYTGVSEQYF. CDR3 bases: TGTGCCAGCAGTGAATACACAGGGGTGAGCGAGCAGTACTTC.

The rearrangement uses TRBV19 and TRBJ1-2, with 8 bases lining up with TRBD1. CDR1 is LNHDA and CDR2 is SQIVND in the germline V gene (reference sequence). CDR3 length: 15 amino acids. After removal of 5 bases from V and 2 bases from J, the junction contained 7 bases not matched to a gene. CDR3 in DNA: TGTGCCAGTAGTTCACCGGGACAGGTGAACTATGGCTACACCTTC. Its translation: CASSSPGQVNYGYTF.

This rearrangement joins TRBV11-3 to TRBJ1-4; TRBD1 matches at 10 bases. The CDR3 has 16 residues. Germline-derived CDR1 and CDR2 are SGHNT and YENEEA. The V gene end was trimmed by 1 base and the J gene end by 10 bases; junction bases not matched to a gene: 9. The CDR3 coding sequence is TGTGCCAGCAGCTTAGGCGGCGGACAGGGGGATGGAAAACTGTTTTTT. Encoded protein: CASSLGGGQGDGKLFF.

This clone was observed a single time. The chain joins TRBV9 to TRBJ1-5; D might be TRBD1 (6 bases). The CDR3 has 13 residues. Germline CDR1 and CDR2: SGDLS and YYNGEE. V gave up 0 bases and J gave up 5 bases, with 6 bases separating them. The CDR3 DNA is TGTGCCAGCAGCGTAGAGGGGGATCAGCCCCAGCATTTT. Its translation: CASSVEGDQPQHF. The full variable domain, rest sourced from reference TRBV9 and TRBJ1-5, is DSGVTQTPKHLITATGQRVTLRCSPRSGDLSVYWYQQSLDQGLQFLIQYYNGEERAKGNILERFSAQQFPDLHSELNLSSLELGDSALYFCASSVEGDQPQHFGDGTRLSIL.

This chain connects TRBV19 to TRBJ1-2; D unresolved. The CDR3 consists of 15 residues. With 3 bases removed from V and 0 bases from J, the gap between germline ends came to 11 bases. Germline V gives CDR1 LNHDA, CDR2 SQIVND (reference sequence). DNA for the CDR3: TGTGCCAGTAGTATGGAGTGGATTTCTAACTATGGCTACACCTTC. Amino acids: CASSMEWISNYGYTF.

The chain is built from TRBV2 and TRBJ2-5; D is possibly TRBD1 (6 bases). The CDR3 contains 15 residues. Germline loops: CDR1 SNHLY, CDR2 FYNNEI. Trimming left V 6 bases short and J 1 base short, with 15 bases between. The DNA of the CDR3 is TGTGCCAGCAGAGGACAGTTCAGATCCCAAGAGACCCAGTACTTC. Amino acid sequence: CASRGQFRSQETQYF.

The rearrangement uses TRBV5-4 and TRBJ2-7; a possible D gene is TRBD1 (7 bases). Looked up from germline, CDR1 is SGHNT and CDR2 is YYREEE (reference sequence). Between the trimmed V and J ends, which lost 6 bases and 3 bases, there was a span of 19 bases. CDR3 length: 15 amino acids. In DNA form, the CDR3 reads TGTGCCAGCACCTCCGGGGGCCCAGGGGGCTACGAGCAGTACTTC. The encoded protein is CASTSGGPGGYEQYF. The entire variable domain, with the rest obtained from reference TRBV5-4 and TRBJ2-7, is as follows: ETGVTQSPTHLIKTRGQQVTLRCSSQSGHNTVSWYQQALGQGPQFIFQYYREEENGRGNFPPRFSGLQFPNYSSELNVNALELDDSALYLCASTSGGPGGYEQYFGPGTRLTVT.

The chain joins TRBV6-5 to TRBJ1-1; a weak D match, TRBD1 (5 bases). The CDR3 runs to 14 residues. Germline lookup yields CDR1 MNHEY and CDR2 SVGAGI. The germline V and J ends were trimmed by 8 bases and 5 bases, with 18 bases remaining between them. Written as DNA, the CDR3 is TGTGCCAGCGTCCGGGGGGGTGGACGGACTGAAGCTTTCTTT. It specifies CASVRGGGRTEAFF.

This chain links TRBV27 with TRBJ1-5; TRBD1 agrees at 9 bases. The CDR3 is 17 amino acids. Unmatched junction bases numbered 9, after V lost 6 bases and J lost 0 bases. The V gene's germline CDR1 is MNHEY and CDR2 SMNVEV (reference sequence). The CDR3 spells CASSLRRTGDSNQPQHF. CDR3 nucleotide sequence: TGTGCCAGCAGCCTGAGACGGACAGGGGATAGCAATCAGCCCCAGCATTTT.

The genes are TRBV5-4 and TRBJ2-1; 13 bases are shared with TRBD2. This CDR3 contains 16 residues. CDR1 SGHNT and CDR2 YYREEE come from the germline V gene (reference sequence). V trimming: 0 bases; J trimming: 10 bases; junction bases outside the gene matches: 7. The CDR3 DNA reads TGTGCCAGCAGCTTGGAACTAGCGGGGGGGCCTCGGGAGCAGTTCTTC. It yields the protein CASSLELAGGPREQFF.

V usage is TRBV4-3 and J usage is TRBJ2-7, with a tentative D call TRBD1 (6 bases). The germline gives CDR1 LGHNA, CDR2 YSLEER. CDR3 length: 15 amino acids. V lost 3 bases, J lost 2 bases, and 14 bases lay in between. The CDR3 sequence is CASSHIQGSAYEQYF. The CDR3 region has the DNA TGCGCCAGCAGCCATATACAGGGTTCAGCCTACGAGCAGTACTTC.

This chain joins TRBV6-1 and TRBJ1-2, with 11 bases lining up with TRBD1. The junction had 9 bases not matched to a gene; V was cut back by 6 bases and J by 6 bases. The CDR3 is 15 residues long. Germline loops: CDR1 MNHNS, CDR2 SASEGT. The CDR3 protein is CASRPPGQGDHGYTF. CDR3 coding DNA: TGTGCCAGCAGACCACCGGGACAGGGGGACCATGGCTACACCTTC.

This chain connects TRBV27 to TRBJ2-3; 10 nucleotides line up with TRBD2. The CDR3 spans 15 residues. The trim removed 7 bases at V and 4 bases at J, leaving 8 bases unmatched. The germline CDR1 and CDR2 sequences are MNHEY and SMNVEV (reference sequence). CDR3 amino acids: CASTQRGGFADTQYF. In DNA form, the CDR3 reads TGTGCCAGCACCCAGCGGGGGGGCTTCGCAGATACGCAGTATTTT.

This chain joins TRBV5-1 and TRBJ2-1; D is undetermined. The germline V gene has CDR1 SGHRS and CDR2 YFSETQ. V lost 4 bases, J lost 6 bases, and 5 bases lay in between. CDR3 length equals 11 residues. CDR3 protein: CASSQANEQFF. The CDR3 DNA reads TGCGCCAGCAGCCAAGCCAATGAGCAGTTCTTC. Drawing the rest from reference TRBV5-1 and TRBJ2-1, the complete variable domain is KAGVTQTPRYLIKTRGQQVTLSCSPISGHRSVSWYQQTPGQGLQFLFEYFSETQRNKGNFPGRFSGRQFSNSRSEMNVSTLELGDSALYLCASSQANEQFFGPGTRLTVL.

The chain links TRBV10-3 to TRBJ1-6; weak D call: TRBD1 (5 bases). Trimming shortened V by 4 bases and J by 13 bases, and 14 bases separated the two germline ends. CDR3 length: 13 residues. Germline V gene sequence: CDR1 ENHRY, CDR2 SYGVKD. CDR3 amino acids: CAISGVRDSPLHF. The CDR3 DNA is TGTGCCATCAGTGGGGTCAGGGACTCCCCCCTCCACTTT.

V gene TRBV19 combines with J gene TRBJ2-3; TRBD2 matches 7 bases. The CDR3 extends over 16 amino acids. Germline V gene sequence: CDR1 LNHDA, CDR2 SQIVND (reference sequence). J lost 10 bases, V lost 2 bases, and 15 bases had no gene match. The CDR3 loop reads CASSIPGRLFAGAQYF. CDR3 nucleotide sequence: TGTGCCAGTAGTATACCCGGCCGCTTATTCGCGGGGGCGCAGTATTTT. The full variable domain, rest sourced from reference TRBV19 and TRBJ2-3, is DGGITQSPKYLFRKEGQNVTLSCEQNLNHDAMYWYRQDPGQGLRLIYYSQIVNDFQKGDIAEGYSVSREKKESFPLTVTSAQKNPTAFYLCASSIPGRLFAGAQYFGPGTRLTVL.

The rearrangement links TRBV6-5 to TRBJ1-1, with D maybe TRBD1 (6 bases). CDR3 size: 13 residues. Germline assignment: CDR1 MNHEY and CDR2 SVGAGI. V was pared by 10 bases and J by 0 bases, with 12 bases between. The CDR3 protein is CATHRVLNTEAFF. In DNA form, the CDR3 reads TGTGCCACACACAGGGTCCTGAACACTGAAGCTTTCTTT.

The CDR3 protein is CASRGGTTQETQYF. As DNA, the CDR3 is TGTGCCAGTAGGGGCGGGACTACACAAGAGACCCAGTACTTC. The chain combines TRBV19 with TRBJ2-5, with TRBD2 identical over 7 bases. CDR3 length: 14 amino acids. After removal of 6 bases from V and 2 bases from J, the junction contained 6 bases not matched to a gene. Germline-derived CDR1 and CDR2 are LNHDA and SQIVND (reference sequence).

This clone was counted a single time. The chain employs TRBV4-2 and TRBJ2-3; TRBD2 aligns across 8 bases. The trim removed 1 base at V and 2 bases at J, leaving 11 bases unmatched. Germline assignment: CDR1 LGHNA and CDR2 YNFKEQ. The CDR3 has 18 residues. This CDR3 reads CASSQVGLARSNTDTQYF. The CDR3 nucleotides read TGTGCCAGCAGCCAAGTAGGACTAGCTCGTTCCAACACAGATACGCAGTATTTT.

In the case of this clone: One junction end does not reproduce the germline sequence, and a read error may be involved. Other nucleotide sequences in the sample specify the same CDR3. This sequence joins TRBV15 and TRBJ1-6; D remains ambiguous. The CDR3 runs 19 residues. From germline, CDR1 is LNHNV and CDR2 YYDKDF (reference sequence). CDR3 amino acids: CATSRNSAGTSSYNSPLHF. Written as DNA, the CDR3 is TGTGCCACCAGCAGAAACTCAGCAGGAACGAGCTCCTATAATTCCCCCCTCCACTTT.

The V and J genes are TRBV11-1 and TRBJ2-1, with D uncertain. The V gene lost 4 bases and the J gene lost 0 bases, with 4 bases spanning the gap. CDR1 is SGHAT and CDR2 is FQDESV in the germline V gene (reference sequence). The CDR3 length is 13 residues. CDR3 residues: CASSSSSYNEQFF. CDR3 DNA: TGTGCCAGCAGCTCGAGCTCCTACAATGAGCAGTTCTTC.

The chain combines TRBV5-1 with TRBJ2-3; 7 bases fit TRBD2. The CDR3 runs 17 residues. The germline gives CDR1 SGHRS, CDR2 YFSETQ. Trimming at V came to 0 bases and at J to 0 bases, leaving 7 bases not matched to a gene. CDR3 bases: TGCGCCAGCAGCTTGGCCTGGGGGGGGACTAGCACAGATACGCAGTATTTT. Translation gives CASSLAWGGTSTDTQYF.

This chain uses TRBV7-3 with TRBJ1-5; the D gene is possibly TRBD1 (5 bases). V lost 0 bases and J lost 4, with 7 bases in between. CDR3 length: 14 residues. Germline V gene lookup returns CDR1 SGHTA and CDR2 FQGTGA. The CDR3 nucleotides are TGTGCCAGCAGCTTAACGGCAGGGAATCAGCCCCAGCATTTT. This sequence encodes CASSLTAGNQPQHF.

The V gene is TRBV7-6, the J gene TRBJ2-6, with D perhaps TRBD2 (7 bases). From germline, CDR1 is SGHVS and CDR2 FNYEAQ. V shed 1 base and J shed 2 bases, with 24 bases lying between them. The CDR3 spans 21 residues. CDR3 protein: CASSLVVGGRRAEAGANVLTF. CDR3 nucleotides: TGTGCCAGCAGCTTAGTAGTCGGGGGGCGCCGGGCCGAAGCTGGGGCCAACGTCCTGACTTTC.

The chain links TRBV7-3 to TRBJ2-3, with 8 bases fitting TRBD2. CDR3 length: 15 amino acids. J gave up 1 base and V 4 bases, and 4 bases lay outside the gene matches. Germline lookup yields CDR1 SGHTA and CDR2 FQGTGA. CDR3 nucleotide sequence: TGTGCCAGCAGCTCCGAGCGGGGGCGCACAGATACGCAGTATTTT. Translating it yields CASSSERGRTDTQYF.